These T cell receptor beta chains were read from a single sample in a study of T-cell memory formation after mild COVID-19. One entry per CDR3 protein results from TCRdb running MiXCR on the 5' RACE reads. The table has approximately 260,000 distinct CDR3 sequences, around 15% seen once. What was sequenced was PBMCs or a T cell subset sorted from them (not recorded which). All receptors come from a man between 18 and 29 years old who had mild COVID-19 (a few samples of this study predate the infection). Cell type and time point are not known. The conserved cysteine and the conserved F or W are not part of the CDR3 here.

j_call | v_call | cdr3_aa
TRBJ2-5 | TRBV5-1 | ASSFRQGEETQY
TRBJ2-1 | TRBV27 | ASTSASGGYNEQF
TRBJ2-2 | TRBV6-2/TRBV6-3 | ATSSGIVTGELF
TRBJ2-5 | TRBV2 | ASRPTSGEETQY
TRBJ1-2 | TRBV4-2 | ASSQDEGQGWYGYT
TRBJ1-1 | TRBV18 | ASSPRHGTEAF
TRBJ2-5 | TRBV7-9 | ASSHKGQLQETQY
TRBJ2-5 | TRBV5-1 | ASSSGLPQETQY
TRBJ2-5 | TRBV5-4 | ASSGYGGAETQY
TRBJ2-1 | TRBV7-8 | ASSPDREGEQF
TRBJ1-2 | TRBV10-2 | ASSGTAYGYT
TRBJ2-4 | TRBV19 | ASSPTGLAKNIQY
TRBJ2-1 | TRBV12-3/TRBV12-4 | ASSQRQYEDNEQF
TRBJ1-3 | TRBV6-2/TRBV6-3 | ASSADNIRNTIY
TRBJ2-1 | TRBV7-3 | ASSLSATNGKQF
TRBJ1-2 | TRBV7-2 | ASSSRGNGYT
TRBJ1-5 | TRBV20-1 | SASDREDQPQH
TRBJ1-2 | TRBV27 | ASSLSGRNNYGYT
TRBJ2-7 | TRBV10-3 | AISVRSATYEQY
TRBJ2-3 | TRBV6-5 | ASRPSRLAPTQY
TRBJ1-6 | TRBV5-4 | ASSLNGGSYNSPLH
TRBJ1-1 | TRBV5-1 | ASSLALTGTKEAF
TRBJ1-2 | TRBV7-2 | ASSFEGARGYT
TRBJ2-3 | TRBV7-2 | ASSLGELRHLQY
TRBJ2-1 | TRBV24-1 | ATMGLDNEQF
TRBJ1-6 | TRBV6-6 | ASSSGQIYNSPLH
TRBJ1-2 | TRBV5-1 | ASSQQGDGYT
TRBJ2-1 | TRBV7-2 | ASSLSAGGGVSEQF
TRBJ2-2 | TRBV24-1 | ATSEGAPSTGELF